The 18 T cell receptor beta chains in this list originate from one sample, sequenced in a study of T-cell reconstitution after alpha-beta-depleted transplantation in children. Molecular barcoding with unique molecular identifiers was used for the TCRbeta library. TCRdb passed the PCR reads through MiXCR, listing each CDR3 protein once. The table includes 500,000 or so distinct CDR3 sequences, roughly 11% detected once. Sequencing used PBMCs, mostly from graft donor cells, obtained 180 days after TCRalphabeta/CD19-depleted stem cell transplant. The receptors originated from a female patient between 2 and 15 years old who had a stem cell transplant for aplastic anemia, so the T cells may come from the graft donor.

Remarks on this clonotype: This may stem from a read error, because a much larger clone lies one nucleotide away. The chain employs TRBV12-3 or TRBV12-4 and TRBJ2-2; TRBD1 matches at 8 bases. The CDR3 runs 16 residues. CDR3: CATSPWDRLNTGELFF. CDR3 nucleotides: TGTGCCACCAGTCCCTGGGACAGGTTGAACACCGGGGAGCTGTTTTTT.

The chain carries TRBV12-3 or TRBV12-4 and TRBJ1-6; weak D call: TRBD1 (6 bases). V dropped 6 bases and J dropped 8 bases, with 11 bases sitting between them. This CDR3 is 13 amino acids long. The CDR3 here is CASSTQGYSPLHF. The CDR3 nucleotides are TGTGCCAGCAGCACACAGGGTTATTCACCCCTCCACTTT.

This clonotype was observed at least ten times. This rearrangement joins TRBV7-2 to TRBJ2-7, with TRBD2 matching 11 bases. After removal of 5 bases from V and 0 bases from J, the junction contained 3 bases not matched to a gene. The CDR3 contains 15 residues. Germline CDR1 is SGHTA and CDR2 is FQGNSA. CDR3 region: CASSQGLAVSYEQYF. The CDR3 DNA reads TGTGCCAGCAGCCAGGGACTAGCGGTCTCCTACGAGCAGTACTTC.

This clonotype came up a few times. The chain joins TRBV7-2 to TRBJ2-1, with 8 positions matching TRBD1. The CDR3 loop spans 15 amino acids. Trimming removed 3 bases from V and 2 bases from J; junction bases left unmatched: 3. Germline V gene sequence: CDR1 SGHTA, CDR2 FQGNSA. The CDR3, as DNA: TGTGCCAGCAGCTTCTCGGACAGGGCCTACAATGAGCAGTTCTTC. Residues: CASSFSDRAYNEQFF.

This clonotype was counted a few times. The chain has TRBV29-1 and TRBJ1-2, with TRBD1 as a possible D gene (6 bases). This CDR3 region has 12 residues. The germline V gene encodes CDR1 SQVTM and CDR2 ANQGSEA. The V end was cut by 3 bases, the J end by 5 bases, with 10 bases between. The CDR3 spells CSVDGTSYGYTF. In DNA, the CDR3 is TGCAGCGTTGACGGGACAAGTTATGGCTACACCTTC.

The rearrangement links TRBV20-1 to TRBJ2-1; 15 bases map to TRBD2. The CDR3 is made up of 14 amino acids. The junction had 6 bases not matched to a gene; V was cut back by 8 bases and J by 7 bases. Germline V CDR1 and CDR2: DFQATT, SNEGSKA (reference sequence). CDR3 DNA sequence: TGCAGTCCCATGGGGACTAGCGGGAGGAATGAGCAGTTCTTC. It is translated as CSPMGTSGRNEQFF.

The chain combines TRBV10-3 with TRBJ2-7; tentatively, D is TRBD1 (6 bases). The germline V gene has CDR1 ENHRY and CDR2 SYGVKD. V gave up 0 bases and J gave up 1 base, with 10 bases separating them. This CDR3 region has 15 residues. The CDR3 sequence is CAISESGTKSYEQYV. For the CDR3, the DNA is TGTGCCATCAGTGAGTCCGGGACAAAGTCCTACGAGCAGTACGTC.

This clonotype was observed many times. The V call is TRBV20-1, the J call TRBJ1-5, with a possible D match to TRBD1 (5 bases). In germline, CDR1 is DFQATT, CDR2 SNEGSKA (reference sequence). The CDR3 covers 17 residues. V lost 2 bases and J lost 0, with 17 bases in between. The CDR3 bases are TGCAGTGCTAGACGGCAGGGAGTGCCGTATAGCAATCAGCCCCAGCATTTT. Its translation is CSARRQGVPYSNQPQHF.

This clonotype turned up a few times. The chain links TRBV14 to TRBJ2-4; 8 bases are shared with TRBD1. Germline values: CDR1 SGHDN, CDR2 FVKESK. V shed 4 bases, J shed 5 bases, and the junction held 10 bases outside the gene matches. The CDR3 covers 16 residues. CDR3 sequence: CASSPLTHRGENIQYF. CDR3 nucleotides: TGTGCCAGCAGCCCCCTTACGCACAGGGGGGAAAACATTCAGTACTTC.

This clonotype was counted a few times. The chain combines TRBV7-2 with TRBJ2-7; possible D gene TRBD1, 6 bases. Trimming left V 0 bases short and J 0 bases short, with 18 bases between. The CDR3 consists of 18 residues. CDR1 and CDR2 (germline): SGHTA, FQGNSA. This CDR3 reads CASSLAARTAYNSYEQYV. The CDR3 DNA reads TGTGCCAGCAGCTTAGCCGCCAGGACAGCCTACAACTCCTACGAGCAGTACGTC.

The chain employs TRBV11-2 and TRBJ1-2, with D hard to call. Germline CDR1 reads SGHAT; CDR2 reads FQNNGV. This CDR3 has 18 residues. V shed 2 bases and J shed 5 bases, with 24 bases lying between them. As DNA, the CDR3 is TGTGCCAGCAGCTTAATTCCCGGTTCAGTGGCGGAAGAATATGGCTACACCTTC. Translation gives CASSLIPGSVAEEYGYTF.

This clonotype has only a few counts. The chain carries TRBV23-1 and TRBJ1-1; possibly TRBD1 for D (5 bases). TRBV23-1 is noted as an ORF with a role that remains uncertain. The CDR3 is made up of 15 amino acids. Trimming cost V 6 bases and J 0 bases, with 14 bases left between them. The CDR3 bases are TGCGCCAGCAGCCGAAACAGGAGCATGAACACTGAAGCTTTCTTT. Translating gives CASSRNRSMNTEAFF.

V gene TRBV12-3 or TRBV12-4 combines with J gene TRBJ1-1; D not resolved. The CDR3 has 13 residues. Deletions cut 7 bases from V and 1 base from J, with 10 bases between. DNA of the CDR3: TGTGCCAGCAAAGAGGGATGGAACACTGAAGCTTTCTTT. Protein: CASKEGWNTEAFF.

The chain combines TRBV24-1 with TRBJ2-1, with TRBD2 matching over 14 bases. This CDR3 has 18 amino acids. CDR1 KGHDR and CDR2 SFDVKD come from the germline V gene. V was pared by 4 bases and J by 6 bases, with 10 bases of the junction left unmatched. CDR3 nucleotide sequence: TGTGCCACCAGTGACACGTGGGGACTAGCGGGAGCTTTCAATGAGCAGTTCTTC. It codes for CATSDTWGLAGAFNEQFF.

The genes are TRBV29-1 and TRBJ2-1; 13 bases align to TRBD2. This CDR3 spans 14 amino acids. V lost 6 bases and J lost 9; bases outside the gene matches: 8. Per germline, CDR1 SQVTM and CDR2 ANQGSEA. CDR3 region: CSVLTSGRVLEQFF. The CDR3 nucleotides read TGCAGCGTCCTAACTAGCGGGAGGGTTCTTGAGCAGTTCTTC.

This clonotype turned up a few times. The DNA of the CDR3 is TGTGCCACCAGTGATTCCAAGGGGAACTATGGCAATGAGCAGTTCTTC. Protein sequence: CATSDSKGNYGNEQFF. The J gene is TRBJ2-1, the V gene TRBV24-1, with D maybe TRBD1 (5 bases). This CDR3 has 16 residues. V was pared by 2 bases and J by 6 bases, with 16 bases between. CDR1 and CDR2 from the germline V gene are KGHDR and SFDVKD.

This clonotype has just a few counts. The V call is TRBV6-5, the J call TRBJ2-3; TRBD1 or TRBD2 may be the D gene (5 bases each). V was shortened by 3 bases and J by 12 bases, with 10 bases between the two germline ends. This CDR3 is 11 amino acids long. Germline CDR1 MNHEY, CDR2 SVGAGI. This CDR3 is CASSYPGAQYF. As DNA, the CDR3 is TGTGCCAGCAGTTATCCCGGGGCTCAGTATTTT.

The table lists this clonotype with a few counts. The chain has TRBV11-1 and TRBJ2-5; 7 positions agree with TRBD2. Germline assignment: CDR1 SGHAT and CDR2 FQDESV (reference sequence). V lost 2 bases to trimming and J lost 1 base; unmatched junction nucleotides: 13. The CDR3 length is 18 residues. The CDR3 DNA is TGTGCCAGCAGCTTAAAACAGCGGGACGTCCAAATCCAAGAGACCCAGTACTTC. Translation: CASSLKQRDVQIQETQYF.